The rows below give T cell receptor beta chains drawn from one sample of a study of STAT5B mutations in CD4+ large granular lymphocyte leukemia. Profiling relied on immunoSEQ multiplex PCR, and the TCRdb table lists in-frame clones only, not all of them. The sample has 31,000 or so clones, about 74% seen once. Sequences were obtained from CD4+ T cells from blood buffy coats. Receptor source: a human donor in good health. CDR3s include the opening cysteine and the closing phenylalanine or tryptophan. Each record gives: V gene, J gene, D gene, clone size, CDR3 protein, CDR3 DNA. A D gene is named only where the DNA matches it firmly. Clone size, where shown, is once, few, many, or a class for clones that have expanded.

>TRBV5-1|TRBJ1-1|TRBD1|-
CASSFSGRQGASEAFF
TGCGCCAGCAGCTTCTCTGGGCGACAGGGGGCCTCTGAAGCTTTCTTT
>TRBV7-8|TRBJ2-3|-|-
CASSLRSGTSTDTQYF
TGTGCCAGCAGTTTGAGGTCCGGGACTAGCACAGATACGCAGTATTTT
>TRBV2|TRBJ2-7|TRBD1|-
CASMPRSGTGRTYEQYF
TGTGCCAGCATGCCCCGCTCGGGGACAGGGAGGACCTACGAGCAGTACTTC
>TRBV7-2|TRBJ1-5|TRBD1|-
CASSLLGGVNQPQHF
TGTGCCAGCAGCTTACTAGGGGGCGTTAATCAGCCCCAGCATTTT
>TRBV7-6|TRBJ2-7|TRBD1|-
CASSLGQGFLGYEQYF
TGTGCCAGCAGCTTGGGACAGGGTTTTTTAGGCTACGAGCAGTACTTC
>TRBV5-1|TRBJ2-5|TRBD2|-
CASSKTAGLAEETQYF
TGCGCCAGCAGCAAAACTGCCGGACTAGCGGAAGAGACCCAGTACTTC
>TRBV27|TRBJ2-1|-|-
CASSLSGGYPDEQFF
TGTGCCAGCAGTTTATCGGGCGGGTATCCGGATGAGCAGTTCTTC
>TRBV27|TRBJ2-1|-|-
CASSRGSSYNEQFF
TGTGCCAGCAGTAGGGGGAGCTCCTACAATGAGCAGTTCTTC
>TRBV5-1|TRBJ2-7|-|-
CASRLGEQGEQYF
TGCGCCAGCAGGTTGGGGGAGCAGGGCGAGCAGTACTTC
>TRBV7-6|TRBJ2-7|-|-
CASSSATQGRYEQYF
TGTGCCAGCAGCTCAGCTACTCAGGGACGCTACGAGCAGTACTTC
>TRBV5-1|TRBJ1-4|-|-
CASSLLPGQSTTTFEKLFF
TGCGCCAGCAGCTTACTACCGGGACAATCAACTACCACATTTGAAAAACTGTTTTTT
>TRBV7-2|TRBJ2-7|TRBD1|-
CASKGGASGGSYEQYF
TGTGCCAGCAAGGGTGGGGCGTCAGGGGGCTCCTACGAGCAGTACTTC
>TRBV6-4|TRBJ1-5|-|-
CAKSTGSSGNQPQHF
TGTGCCAAATCTACAGGGAGTAGCGGCAATCAGCCCCAGCATTTT
>TRBV7-7|TRBJ2-3|-|-
CASSLAPSPADTQYF
TGTGCTAGCAGCTTAGCGCCCAGTCCCGCAGATACGCAGTATTTT
>TRBV7-2|TRBJ1-6|-|few
CASSQVGESPLHF
TGTGCCAGCAGCCAAGTGGGAGAATCACCCCTCCACTTT
>TRBV9|TRBJ2-6|-|-
CASSVASRSGANVLTF
TGTGCCAGCAGCGTAGCCTCCAGATCTGGGGCCAACGTCCTGACTTTC
>TRBV11-3|TRBJ1-1|-|-
CASSLVSRETEAFF
TGTGCCAGCAGCTTAGTTAGCAGGGAAACTGAAGCTTTCTTT
>TRBV30|TRBJ1-2|-|-
CAWTQVRAGYGYTF
TGTGCCTGGACCCAAGTCCGCGCGGGCTATGGCTACACCTTC
>TRBV4-2|TRBJ1-2|TRBD1|-
CASSQDASSWTGTYGYTF
TGTGCCAGCAGCCAAGATGCCTCTAGTTGGACAGGAACCTATGGCTACACCTTC
>TRBV5-1|TRBJ1-1|-|-
CASTPGQTRNTEAFF
TGCGCCAGCACCCCAGGACAGACAAGGAACACTGAAGCTTTCTTT
>TRBV29-1|TRBJ1-1|-|few
CSVEGRMNTEAFF
TGCAGCGTTGAGGGCAGGATGAACACTGAAGCTTTCTTT
>TRBV5-5|TRBJ1-4|-|-
CASSLAGNSGEKLFF
TGTGCCAGCAGCTTGGCTGGGAATTCAGGTGAAAAACTGTTTTTT
>TRBV7-6|TRBJ2-5|TRBD1|-
CASSLTGSQETQYF
TGTGCCAGCAGCTTGACAGGGAGCCAAGAGACCCAGTACTTC
>TRBV7-2|TRBJ1-1|-|-
CASRETGLGTEAFF
TGTGCCAGCAGGGAAACAGGGTTGGGGACTGAAGCTTTCTTT
>TRBV28|TRBJ2-7|-|-
CASRVTASSYEQYF
TGTGCCAGCAGGGTGACGGCGAGCTCCTACGAGCAGTACTTC
>TRBV6-5|TRBJ1-5|-|-
CASTPAQADQPQHF
TGTGCCAGCACCCCCGCCCAGGCTGACCAGCCCCAGCATTTT